The clone carrying this TCR beta chain was counted between two and nine times. Time point specified: pre-sensitization, week 0. Specified treatment: therapeutic diphenylcyclopropenone sensitization with weekly scalp DPC. The library put unique molecular identifiers onto individual cDNA molecules. One entry per CDR3 protein, called by TCRdb with MiXCR from the RACE reads. Of approximately 50,000 distinct CDR3 sequences in the sample, approximately 10% were seen once. The sample originates from a study of human T cells and chemical hapten exposure. On the study more broadly: Sensitization used 2% DPC on about 2 cm by about 2 cm upper inner arm skin.

Germline-derived CDR1 and CDR2 are MDHEN and SYDVKM. Trimming stripped 2 bases from V and 4 bases from J, with 11 bases between. The CDR3 loop spans 15 amino acids. The input for sequencing was whole blood, taken in connection with sensitization to the hapten diphenylcyclopropenone (DPC). The V gene is TRBV28, the J gene TRBJ2-2; D might be TRBD1 (6 bases). This clonotype was obtained from a woman in her 40s with alopecia areata. Some clones in this sample may be carry-over from other donors' samples. CDR3 sequence: CASSLGTKGTGELFF. For the CDR3, the DNA is TGTGCCAGCAGTTTAGGGACAAAAGGCACCGGGGAGCTGTTTTTT.